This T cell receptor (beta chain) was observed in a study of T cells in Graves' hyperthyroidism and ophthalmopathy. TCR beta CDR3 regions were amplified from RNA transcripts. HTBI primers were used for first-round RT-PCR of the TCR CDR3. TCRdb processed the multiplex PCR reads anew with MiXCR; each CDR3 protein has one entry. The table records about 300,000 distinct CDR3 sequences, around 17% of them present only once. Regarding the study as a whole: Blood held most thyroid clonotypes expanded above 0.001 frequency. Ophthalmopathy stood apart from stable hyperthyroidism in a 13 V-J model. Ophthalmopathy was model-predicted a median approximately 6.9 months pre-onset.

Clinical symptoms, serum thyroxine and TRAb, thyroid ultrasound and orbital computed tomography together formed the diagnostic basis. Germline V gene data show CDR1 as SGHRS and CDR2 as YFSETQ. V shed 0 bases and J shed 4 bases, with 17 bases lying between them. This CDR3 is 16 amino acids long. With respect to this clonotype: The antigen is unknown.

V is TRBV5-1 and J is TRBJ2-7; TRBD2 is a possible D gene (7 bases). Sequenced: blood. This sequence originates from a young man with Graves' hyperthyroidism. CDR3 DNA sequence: TGCGCCAGCAGCTTGGATTCCATGGGGGGGGCGTACGAGCAGTACTTC. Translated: CASSLDSMGGAYEQYF. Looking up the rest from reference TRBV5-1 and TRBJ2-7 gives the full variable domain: KAGVTQTPRYLIKTRGQQVTLSCSPISGHRSVSWYQQTPGQGLQFLFEYFSETQRNKGNFPGRFSGRQFSNSRSEMNVSTLELGDSALYLCASSLDSMGGAYEQYFGPGTRLTVT.